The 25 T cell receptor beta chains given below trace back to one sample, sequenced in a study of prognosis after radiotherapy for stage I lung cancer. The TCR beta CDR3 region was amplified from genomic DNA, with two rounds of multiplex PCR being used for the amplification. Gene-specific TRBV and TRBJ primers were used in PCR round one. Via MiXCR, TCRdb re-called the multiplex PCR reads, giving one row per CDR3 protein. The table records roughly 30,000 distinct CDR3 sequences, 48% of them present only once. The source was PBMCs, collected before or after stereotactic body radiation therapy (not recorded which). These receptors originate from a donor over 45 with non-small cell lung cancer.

The CDR3 sequence is CASSLHTGAYNEQFF. The CDR3 nucleotides are TGTGCCAGCAGCTTGCATACAGGGGCCTACAATGAGCAGTTCTTC. This chain uses TRBV7-2 with TRBJ2-1; the match to TRBD1 covers 7 bases. This CDR3 has 15 amino acids. CDR1 and CDR2 (germline): SGHTA, FQGNSA. V was clipped by 3 bases and J by 2 bases; unmatched bases: 4.

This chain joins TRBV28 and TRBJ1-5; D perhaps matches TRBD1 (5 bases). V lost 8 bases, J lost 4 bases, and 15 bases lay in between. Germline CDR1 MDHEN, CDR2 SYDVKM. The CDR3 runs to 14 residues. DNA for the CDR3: TGTGCCAGCTTGGGGCCAGGCAGTAATCAGCCCCAGCATTTT. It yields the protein CASLGPGSNQPQHF.

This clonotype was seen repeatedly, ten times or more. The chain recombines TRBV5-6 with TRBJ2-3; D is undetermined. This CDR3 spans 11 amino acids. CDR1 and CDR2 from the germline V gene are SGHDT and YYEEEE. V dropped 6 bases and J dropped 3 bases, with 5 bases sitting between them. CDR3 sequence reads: CASMGTDTQYF. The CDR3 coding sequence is TGTGCCAGCATGGGAACAGATACGCAGTATTTT.

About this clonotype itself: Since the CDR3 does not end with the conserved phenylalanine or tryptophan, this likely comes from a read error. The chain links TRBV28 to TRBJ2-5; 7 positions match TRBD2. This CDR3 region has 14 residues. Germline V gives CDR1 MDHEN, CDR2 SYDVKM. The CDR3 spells CDSSPAGGRETQYL. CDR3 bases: TGTGACAGCAGTCCGGCCGGGGGGAGGGAGACCCAGTACTTA.

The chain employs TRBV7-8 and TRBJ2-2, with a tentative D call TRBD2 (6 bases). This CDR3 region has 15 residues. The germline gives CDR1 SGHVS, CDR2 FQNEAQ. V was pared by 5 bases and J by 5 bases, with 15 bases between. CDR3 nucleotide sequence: TGTGCCAGCAGCCCCGAGGTCCGGGAGACCGGGGAGCTGTTTTTT. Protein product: CASSPEVRETGELFF.

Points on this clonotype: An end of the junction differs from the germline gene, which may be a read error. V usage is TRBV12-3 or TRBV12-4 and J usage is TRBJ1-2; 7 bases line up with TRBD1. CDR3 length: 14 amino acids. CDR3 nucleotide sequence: TGTGCCAGCATTTTAAACAGGGGAGCGGGAGGCTGCACCTTC. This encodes CASILNRGAGGCTF.

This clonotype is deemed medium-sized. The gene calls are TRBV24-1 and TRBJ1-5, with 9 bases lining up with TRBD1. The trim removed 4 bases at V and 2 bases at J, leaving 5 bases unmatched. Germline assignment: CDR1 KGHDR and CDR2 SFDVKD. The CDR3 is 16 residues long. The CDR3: CATSDGGQGGNQPQHF. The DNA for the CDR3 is TGTGCCACCAGTGACGGGGGACAGGGAGGCAATCAGCCCCAGCATTTT.

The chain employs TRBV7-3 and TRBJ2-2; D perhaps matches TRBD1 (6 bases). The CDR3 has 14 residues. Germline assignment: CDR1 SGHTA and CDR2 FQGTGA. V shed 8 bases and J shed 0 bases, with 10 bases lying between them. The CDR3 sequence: CASGRGTNTGELFF. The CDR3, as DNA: TGTGCCAGCGGCAGGGGTACGAACACCGGGGAGCTGTTTTTT.

CDR3 in DNA: TGCAGTGCGTCCCGGACTAGCAGTGAGCAGTTCTTC. It codes for CSASRTSSEQFF. The genes are TRBV20-1 and TRBJ2-5; 8 nucleotides line up with TRBD2. The tail of the sequence fits TRBJ2-1 better, so the J call may be wrong. Germline CDR1 DFQATT, CDR2 SNEGSKA (reference sequence). This CDR3 is built from 12 residues.

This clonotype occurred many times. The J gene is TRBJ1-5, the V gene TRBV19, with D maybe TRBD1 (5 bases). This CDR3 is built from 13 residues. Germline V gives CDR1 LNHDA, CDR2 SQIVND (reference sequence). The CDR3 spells CASSRDRNQPQHF. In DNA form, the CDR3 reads TGTGCTAGCAGCCGGGACCGTAATCAGCCCCAGCATTTT.

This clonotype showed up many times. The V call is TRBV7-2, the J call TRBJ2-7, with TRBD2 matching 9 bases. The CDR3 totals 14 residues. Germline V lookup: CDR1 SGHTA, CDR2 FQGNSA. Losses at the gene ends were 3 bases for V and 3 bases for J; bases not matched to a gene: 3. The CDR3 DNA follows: TGTGCCAGCAGCTTGCTTAGCGGGAGCTACGAGCAGTACTTC. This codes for CASSLLSGSYEQYF.

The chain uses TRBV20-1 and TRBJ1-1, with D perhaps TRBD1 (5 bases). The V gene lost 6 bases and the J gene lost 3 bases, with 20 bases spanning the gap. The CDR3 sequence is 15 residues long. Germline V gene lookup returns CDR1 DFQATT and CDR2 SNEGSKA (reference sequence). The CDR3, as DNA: TGCAGTGCCCTACCTCAGGGTCTGGGGGACACTGAAGCTTTCTTT. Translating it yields CSALPQGLGDTEAFF.

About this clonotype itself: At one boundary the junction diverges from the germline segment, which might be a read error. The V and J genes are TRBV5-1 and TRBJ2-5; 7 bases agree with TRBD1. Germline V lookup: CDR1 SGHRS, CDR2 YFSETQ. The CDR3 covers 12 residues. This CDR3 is CASRFTGETKYF. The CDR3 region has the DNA TGCGCCAGCAGATTTACAGGGGAGACCAAGTACTTC.

The CDR3 reads CSARSFVTGESAPLHF. The CDR3 DNA sequence: TGCAGTGCTAGGAGCTTTGTGACAGGGGAAAGTGCACCCCTCCACTTT. The rearrangement uses TRBV20-1 and TRBJ1-6; the match to TRBD1 covers 8 bases. The CDR3 loop spans 16 amino acids. The germline CDR1 and CDR2 sequences are DFQATT and SNEGSKA (reference sequence). The V gene end was trimmed by 3 bases and the J gene end by 11 bases; junction bases not matched to a gene: 15.

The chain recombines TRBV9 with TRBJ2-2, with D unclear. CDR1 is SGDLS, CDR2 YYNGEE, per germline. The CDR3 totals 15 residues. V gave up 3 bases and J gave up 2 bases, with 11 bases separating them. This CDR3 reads CASSARSANTGELFF. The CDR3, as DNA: TGTGCCAGCAGCGCCCGGTCGGCTAACACCGGGGAGCTGTTTTTT.

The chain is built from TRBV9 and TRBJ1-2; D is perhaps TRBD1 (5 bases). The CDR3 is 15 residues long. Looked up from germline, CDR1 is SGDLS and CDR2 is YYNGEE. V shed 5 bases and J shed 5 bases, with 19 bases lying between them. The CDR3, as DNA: TGTGCCAGCAGACCCCGTGCGGGGGATAAATATGGCTACACCTTC. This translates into CASRPRAGDKYGYTF.

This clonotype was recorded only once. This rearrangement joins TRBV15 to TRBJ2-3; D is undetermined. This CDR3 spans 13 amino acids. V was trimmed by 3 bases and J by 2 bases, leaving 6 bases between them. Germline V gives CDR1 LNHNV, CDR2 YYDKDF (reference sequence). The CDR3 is CATSRGPTDTQYF. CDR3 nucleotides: TGTGCCACCAGCAGGGGCCCCACAGATACGCAGTATTTT.

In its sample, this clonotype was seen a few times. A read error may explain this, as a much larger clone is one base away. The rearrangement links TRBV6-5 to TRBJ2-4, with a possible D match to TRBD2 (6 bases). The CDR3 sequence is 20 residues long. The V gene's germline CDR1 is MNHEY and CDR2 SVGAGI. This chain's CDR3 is CASSYPILASPDLAKNIKYF. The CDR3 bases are TGTGCCAGCAGTTACCCCATCCTAGCGAGCCCTGACCTAGCCAAAAACATTAAGTACTTC.

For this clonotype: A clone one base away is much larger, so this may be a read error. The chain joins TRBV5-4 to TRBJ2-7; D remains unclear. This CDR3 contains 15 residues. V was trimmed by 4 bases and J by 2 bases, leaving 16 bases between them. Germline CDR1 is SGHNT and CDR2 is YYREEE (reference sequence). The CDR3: CASSAYSVGTYEQYF. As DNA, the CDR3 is TGTGCCAGCAGCGCGTACAGTGTTGGCACCTACGAGCAGTACTTC.

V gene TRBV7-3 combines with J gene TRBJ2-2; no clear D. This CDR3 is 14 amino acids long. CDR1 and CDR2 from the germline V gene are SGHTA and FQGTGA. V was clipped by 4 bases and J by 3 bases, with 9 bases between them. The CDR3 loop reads CASSYFADTGELFF. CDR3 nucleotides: TGTGCCAGCAGCTATTTCGCGGACACCGGGGAGCTGTTTTTT.

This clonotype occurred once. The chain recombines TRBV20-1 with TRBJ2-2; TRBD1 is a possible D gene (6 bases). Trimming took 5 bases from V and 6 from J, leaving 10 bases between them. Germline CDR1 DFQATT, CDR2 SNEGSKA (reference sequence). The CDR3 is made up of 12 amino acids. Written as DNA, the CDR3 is TGCAGTGCTCGAAAGGGGGCCGGGGAGCTGTTTTTT. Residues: CSARKGAGELFF.

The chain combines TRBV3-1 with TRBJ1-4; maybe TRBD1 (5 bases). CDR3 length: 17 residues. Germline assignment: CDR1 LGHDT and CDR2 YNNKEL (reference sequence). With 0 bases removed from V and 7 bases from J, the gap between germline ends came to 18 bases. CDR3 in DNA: TGTGCCAGCAGCCAAGAGGTATTCTGGGGGGTTGGTGAAAAACTGTTTTTT. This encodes CASSQEVFWGVGEKLFF.

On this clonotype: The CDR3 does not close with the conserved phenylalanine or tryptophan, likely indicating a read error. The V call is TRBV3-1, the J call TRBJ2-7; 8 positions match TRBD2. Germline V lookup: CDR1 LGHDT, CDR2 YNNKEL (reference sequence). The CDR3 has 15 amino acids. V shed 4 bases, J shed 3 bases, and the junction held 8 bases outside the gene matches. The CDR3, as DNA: TGTGCCAGCAGCCCGGACGGTAGCGGGAACTACGAGCAGTACTTA. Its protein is CASSPDGSGNYEQYL.

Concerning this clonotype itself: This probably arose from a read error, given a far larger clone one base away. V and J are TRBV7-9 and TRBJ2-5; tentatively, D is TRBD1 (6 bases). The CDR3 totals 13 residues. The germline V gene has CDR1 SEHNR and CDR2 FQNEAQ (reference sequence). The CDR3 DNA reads TGTGCCAGCAGCCAGGGGCGGAGAGAGACCGAGTACTTC. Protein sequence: CASSQGRRETEYF.

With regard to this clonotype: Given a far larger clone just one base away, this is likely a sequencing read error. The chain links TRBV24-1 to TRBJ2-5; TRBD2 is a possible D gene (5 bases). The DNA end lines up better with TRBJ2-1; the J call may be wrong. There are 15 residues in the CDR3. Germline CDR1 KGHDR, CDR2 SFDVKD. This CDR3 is CATSDLPTIKREQFF. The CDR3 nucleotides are TGTGCCACCAGTGATTTGCCGACTATTAAACGTGAGCAGTTCTTC.